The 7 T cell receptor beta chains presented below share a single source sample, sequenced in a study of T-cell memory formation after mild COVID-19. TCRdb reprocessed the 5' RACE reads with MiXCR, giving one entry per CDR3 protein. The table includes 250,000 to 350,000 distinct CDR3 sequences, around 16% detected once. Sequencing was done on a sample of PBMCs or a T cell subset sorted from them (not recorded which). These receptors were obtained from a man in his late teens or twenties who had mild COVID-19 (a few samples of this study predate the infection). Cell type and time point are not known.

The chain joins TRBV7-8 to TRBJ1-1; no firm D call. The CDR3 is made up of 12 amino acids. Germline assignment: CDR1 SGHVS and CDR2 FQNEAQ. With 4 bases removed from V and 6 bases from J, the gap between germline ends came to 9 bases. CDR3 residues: CASSSPGPEAFF. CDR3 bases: TGTGCCAGCAGCTCCCCCGGACCTGAAGCTTTCTTT.

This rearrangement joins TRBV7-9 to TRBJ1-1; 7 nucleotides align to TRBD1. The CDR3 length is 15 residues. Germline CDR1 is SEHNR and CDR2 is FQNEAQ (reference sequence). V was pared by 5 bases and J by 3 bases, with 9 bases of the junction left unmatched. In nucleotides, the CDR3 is TGTGCCAGCAGCGCTCAGGGGGACGGATACACTGAAGCTTTCTTT. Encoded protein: CASSAQGDGYTEAFF.

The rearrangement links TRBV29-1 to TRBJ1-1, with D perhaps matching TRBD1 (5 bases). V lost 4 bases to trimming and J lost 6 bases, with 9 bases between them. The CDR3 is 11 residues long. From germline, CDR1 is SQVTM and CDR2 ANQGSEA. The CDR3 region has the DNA TGCAGCGTTGTGGGGCCCGCTGAAGCTTTCTTT. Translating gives CSVVGPAEAFF.

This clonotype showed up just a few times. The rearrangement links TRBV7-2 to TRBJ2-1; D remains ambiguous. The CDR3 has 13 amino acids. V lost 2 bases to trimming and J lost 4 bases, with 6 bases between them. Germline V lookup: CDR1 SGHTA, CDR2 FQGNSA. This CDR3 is CASSLHGYNEQFF. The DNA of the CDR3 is TGTGCCAGCAGCTTACACGGGTACAATGAGCAGTTCTTC.

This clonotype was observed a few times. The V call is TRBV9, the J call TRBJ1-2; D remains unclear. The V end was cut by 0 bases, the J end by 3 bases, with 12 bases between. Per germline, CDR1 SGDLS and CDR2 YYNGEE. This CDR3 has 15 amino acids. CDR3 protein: CASSVVHPGDYGYTF. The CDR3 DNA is TGTGCCAGCAGCGTAGTACATCCGGGAGACTATGGCTACACCTTC. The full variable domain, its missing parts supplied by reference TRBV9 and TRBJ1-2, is DSGVTQTPKHLITATGQRVTLRCSPRSGDLSVYWYQQSLDQGLQFLIQYYNGEERAKGNILERFSAQQFPDLHSELNLSSLELGDSALYFCASSVVHPGDYGYTFGSGTRLTVV.

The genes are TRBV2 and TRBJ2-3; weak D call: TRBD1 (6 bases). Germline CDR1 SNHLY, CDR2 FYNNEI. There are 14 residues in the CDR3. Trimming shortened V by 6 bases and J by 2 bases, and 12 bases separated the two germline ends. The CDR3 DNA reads TGTGCCAGCAGGAGGGACACTTACACAGATACGCAGTATTTT. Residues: CASRRDTYTDTQYF.

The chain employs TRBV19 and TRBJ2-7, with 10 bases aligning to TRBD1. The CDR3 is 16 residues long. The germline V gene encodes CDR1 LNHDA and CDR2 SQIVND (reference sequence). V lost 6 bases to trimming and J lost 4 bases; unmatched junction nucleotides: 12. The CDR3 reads CASSGTGAPPAYEQYF. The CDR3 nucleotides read TGTGCCAGTAGCGGGACAGGGGCACCACCGGCATACGAGCAGTACTTC.